This entry is about one TCR beta chain. No antigen is known for it. TCRdb ran MiXCR on the PCR reads and lists one entry per CDR3 protein. The sample includes a few hundred thousand distinct CDR3 sequences, roughly 24% of them seen just once. The sample is drawn from a study of molecular identifiers for immune sequencing clone quantification. Study-level results: Underestimated sizes of highly expanded clones could result from identical TCR molecules that share a barcode.

Deletions cut 8 bases from V and 7 bases from J, with 9 bases between. Germline V gene lookup returns CDR1 MDHEN and CDR2 SYDVKM. There are 11 residues in the CDR3. The sequencing sample was made of naive CD8+ T cells from blood, with Jurkat cell RNA spiked in. As for subset: FACS-sorted CD8+CD4-CCR7+CD45RA+ naive T cells. This rearrangement joins TRBV28 to TRBJ1-5; D call uncertain. This sequence was found in a human donor in good health. Some libraries in this study had Jurkat cell RNA spiked in. DNA of the CDR3: TGTGCCAGCGGTTACACCCAGCCCCAGCATTTT. This encodes CASGYTQPQHF.